This T cell receptor (beta chain) was observed in a study of blood T cell repertoires in COVID-19. As for the study in general: Whether acute or convalescent, the COVID-19 samples came from the United States, Italy and Spain. PBMCs, B-cell-depleted T cells, or T cells were the source of the cDNA or gDNA that made up the material.

CDR1 SNHLY and CDR2 FYNNEI come from the germline V gene. Trimming removed 4 bases from V and 2 bases from J, with 8 bases in between. The length of the CDR3 is 13 residues. How the authors handled the data: By means of reference gene primer amplification, nucleated cell counts were estimated. Sequencing was performed with immunoSEQ multiplex PCR; in TCRdb, only in-frame clones are kept and a portion is missing. That table gives V, J and clone size, and the DNA gave D and trimming. Altogether 55,000 to 65,000 clones are present, 87% being singletons, with the ten largest covering around 10%. This chain links TRBV2 with TRBJ1-1, with a possible D match to TRBD1 (6 bases). The sample consisted of peripheral blood. The sequence came from a human donor with acute or convalescent COVID-19. The donor label of this sample is uncertain. CDR3 bases: TGTGCCAGCAGTGGGGACACCAACACTGAAGCTTTCTTT. Translated, it gives CASSGDTNTEAFF.